Sequencing of this TCR beta chain was carried out in a study of OX40 agonist ivuxolimab in advanced cancers. For the study in its entirety: Ivuxolimab was an agonistic, fully human IgG2 monoclonal antibody directed against OX40 (CD134), a costimulatory receptor. Intravenous ivuxolimab was administered to patients every 2 weeks at six dose levels: 0.01, 0.1, 0.3, 1.5, 3 and 10 mg/kg. Among the approximately 50 dose-escalation patients, approximately 20 had hepatocellular carcinoma, approximately 15 melanoma, 9 renal cell carcinoma and 9 head and neck cancer. In the dose-escalation cohort, more than 80% of patients were male, and the mean age was approximately 60 years with a range of roughly 20 to 85. Prior anti-PD-1, anti-PD-L1 or anti-CTLA-4 therapy was permitted, and 35% to 40% of dose-escalation patients had received checkpoint inhibitors. Three dose-escalation patients achieved partial responses, one with hepatocellular carcinoma and two with cutaneous melanoma. Peripheral TCRbeta sequencing was intended to test whether TCR sequence diversity was altered and clonal T-cell expansion was caused by ivuxolimab. The paper describes the monotherapy dose-escalation part (N ≈ 51 patients) of the phase I trial of ivuxolimab. Study-wide conclusions, independent of this receptor: Which antigens the clonally expanded peripheral T cells were specific for was not determined. Low levels of normalized T-cell clonal expansion were also shown by some nonresponding patients. Clonal expansion of both CD4+ and CD8+ blood T cells was observed from baseline to week 6 at doses 0.1 to 3.0 mg/kg. In the 0.1-3.0 mg/kg groups, partial responders had among the lowest normalized peripheral clonal expansion, particularly in CD8+ T cells. On average, CD8+ T cells showed more expanded clones than CD4+ T cells after ivuxolimab.

Patients with autoimmune disease history or receiving systemic immunosuppression were excluded from the trial. In every dose cohort, peripheral blood was drawn for TCR sequencing at baseline, cycle 4 day 1, and cycle 7 day 1. The samples were drawn from a first-in-human, open-label, multicenter phase I dose-escalation trial of ivuxolimab. Adults with locally advanced or metastatic head and neck squamous cell, hepatocellular, melanoma or renal cell carcinoma were enrolled in the trial. CD4+ and CD8+ T cells were sorted separately from peripheral blood before TCR sequencing. Note on this clone: Its antigen is unknown. Base-call qualities are not available, and no considerably larger clone is one nucleotide away.

To sequence the TCRbeta CDR3 region, genomic DNA was isolated from the sorted cells. The immunoSEQ Assay was used to sequence the TCRbeta CDR3 regions. The table comes from immuneACCESS by way of TCRdb, which keeps in-frame sequences with V and J called. Part of the clones is missing from these tables; in studies checked, under half for an unresolved V gene and the rest for unknown reasons. The sample table holds about 49,000 clones, of which about 85% were seen once. About a fifth of the sample is taken by the ten largest. The sequence was collected from an adult with an advanced solid tumor such as melanoma, head and neck, liver or kidney cancer. The sample here was CD4+ or CD8+ T cells sorted from blood, taken in a trial of the OX40 agonist ivuxolimab.

The sequence in DNA is TGTGCCAGCACGGAGCAGGGCTCCCTACACTATGGCTACACCTTC. The resulting protein is CASTEQGSLHYGYTF. Here the chain combines TRBV6-6 and TRBJ1-2; a tentative D call is TRBD1 (5 bases match). CDR1 is given as MNHNY and CDR2 as SVGAGI, both from the germline V gene (reference sequence). Spanning cysteine to phenylalanine, the CDR3 consists of 15 amino acids. Only CDR3 DNA remains: 45 bases, in frame from the first base. V is pared back by 7 bases and J by 3 bases, with 18 bases lying between the germline termini.